The 27 T cell receptor beta chains in this list originate from one sample, sequenced in a study of Graves' ophthalmopathy and Graves' hyperthyroidism. RNA transcripts were the source from which TCR beta CDR3 regions were amplified. Second-round multiplex PCR came after first-round RT-PCR with HTBI primers. TCRdb recomputed calls from the multiplex PCR reads with MiXCR, one row per CDR3 protein. The sample carries some 250,000 distinct CDR3 sequences, around 45% recorded once. Sequenced material: peripheral blood. These receptors were obtained from an adult man with Graves' ophthalmopathy.

On this clonotype itself: One end of the junction is discordant with germline, which a read error may explain. V gene TRBV20-1 combines with J gene TRBJ2-5, with 10 nucleotides matching TRBD2. Germline-derived CDR1 and CDR2 are DFQATT and SNEGSKA (reference sequence). This CDR3 is built from 14 residues. The CDR3: CSVLAGGFQGTQYF. CDR3 coding DNA: TGCAGTGTCTTAGCGGGGGGCTTCCAAGGGACCCAGTACTTC.

V and J are TRBV10-3 and TRBJ2-2, with D unclear. The CDR3 totals 12 residues. Per germline, CDR1 ENHRY and CDR2 SYGVKD. Trimming shortened V by 3 bases and J by 5 bases, and 4 bases separated the two germline ends. The chain's CDR3 is CAISEGTGELFF. The CDR3 DNA reads as TGTGCCATCAGTGAAGGTACCGGGGAGCTGTTTTTT.

This chain uses TRBV5-1 with TRBJ1-1; 10 positions match TRBD1. Germline CDR1 SGHRS, CDR2 YFSETQ. J lost 5 bases, V lost 4 bases, and 8 bases had no gene match. The CDR3 consists of 15 residues. CDR3 region: CASSGRDRGETEAFF. CDR3 DNA sequence: TGCGCCAGCAGCGGCCGGGACAGGGGTGAAACTGAAGCTTTCTTT.

V is TRBV6-2 or TRBV6-3 and J is TRBJ2-5; TRBD2 matches 10 bases. Germline V lookup: CDR1 MNHEY, CDR2 SVGEGT. J was trimmed by 5 bases and V by 6 bases; bases with no gene match: 9. The CDR3 has 15 residues. The CDR3 bases are TGTGCCAGCAGCTCTTCTAGCGGGAGCTGGGAGACCCAGTACTTC. This encodes CASSSSSGSWETQYF.

The chain uses TRBV12-3 or TRBV12-4 and TRBJ1-3; D uncertain. The V gene lost 6 bases and the J gene lost 11 bases, with 11 bases spanning the gap. The CDR3 has 11 amino acids. CDR3 sequence: CASSLDRAIYF. In DNA form, the CDR3 reads TGTGCCAGCAGCCTAGATCGGGCCATATATTTT.

The chain employs TRBV7-2 and TRBJ2-5; 7 positions agree with TRBD1. Germline V lookup: CDR1 SGHTA, CDR2 FQGNSA. CDR3 length: 16 amino acids. V lost 2 bases and J lost 2; bases outside the gene matches: 8. CDR3 in amino acids: CASSLPFRQGQETQYF. The CDR3 nucleotides are TGTGCCAGCAGCTTACCTTTTAGACAGGGACAAGAGACCCAGTACTTC.

The J gene is TRBJ1-4, the V gene TRBV19; a possible D gene is TRBD1 (5 bases). This CDR3 spans 12 amino acids. Trimming pared 5 bases from V and 16 bases from J, leaving 17 bases between. The germline V gene has CDR1 LNHDA and CDR2 SQIVND (reference sequence). The chain's CDR3 is CASSAGPGSKFF. CDR3 bases: TGTGCCAGTAGTGCGGGACCTGGCTCGAAGTTTTTT.

This chain connects TRBV12-3 or TRBV12-4 to TRBJ1-1; D remains ambiguous. The CDR3 spans 13 residues. V lost 3 bases and J lost 3, with 8 bases in between. The CDR3: CASSLGSHTEAFF. CDR3 DNA sequence: TGTGCCAGCAGTTTGGGCAGTCACACTGAAGCTTTCTTT.

This clonotype occurred a few times. Germline and junction disagree at one end, which may indicate a read error. The rearrangement joins TRBV7-7 to TRBJ2-7, with 11 bases lining up with TRBD2. Germline CDR1 SSHAT, CDR2 FNYEAQ (reference sequence). CDR3 length: 15 amino acids. The CDR3 loop reads CASSLLAGGGYEQYF. DNA for the CDR3: TGTGCTAGCAGCCTATTAGCGGGAGGGGGCTACGAGCAGTACTTC.

This clonotype was observed a handful of times. The chain joins TRBV3-1 to TRBJ1-5; D unclear. V shed 4 bases and J shed 1 base, with 17 bases lying between them. CDR1 and CDR2 from the germline V gene are LGHDT and YNNKEL (reference sequence). The CDR3 consists of 17 residues. The CDR3 DNA follows: TGTGCCAGCAGCCCCCTATCGAGGGCCCAGAGCAATCAGCCCCAGCATTTT. Protein sequence: CASSPLSRAQSNQPQHF. The whole variable domain, remainder taken from reference TRBV3-1 and TRBJ1-5, is DTAVSQTPKYLVTQMGNDKSIKCEQNLGHDTMYWYKQDSKKFLKIMFSYNNKELIINETVPNRFSPKSPDKAHLNLHINSLELGDSAVYFCASSPLSRAQSNQPQHFGDGTRLSIL.

This clonotype was observed at least ten times. The chain's CDR3 is CASSLDWQGGQPQHF. In DNA, the CDR3 is TGCGCCAGCAGCTTGGACTGGCAGGGCGGCCAGCCCCAGCATTTT. This chain links TRBV5-1 with TRBJ1-5, with a weak D call TRBD1 (5 bases). Germline CDR1 reads SGHRS; CDR2 reads YFSETQ. Trimming shortened V by 0 bases and J by 7 bases, and 14 bases separated the two germline ends. The CDR3 contains 15 residues.

This clonotype showed up just a few times. The V gene is TRBV9, the J gene TRBJ1-2; 8 nucleotides align to TRBD1. The CDR3 has 13 residues. The germline V gene has CDR1 SGDLS and CDR2 YYNGEE. J lost 8 bases, V lost 0 bases, and 3 bases had no gene match. The DNA of the CDR3 is TGTGCCAGCAGCGTAGGGACAGGGAACGGCTACACCTTC. Translated: CASSVGTGNGYTF.

This clonotype was seen repeatedly, ten times or more. This sequence joins TRBV29-1 and TRBJ1-2; a possible D gene is TRBD1 (6 bases). The length of the CDR3 is 13 residues. Germline V gives CDR1 SQVTM, CDR2 ANQGSEA. V was shortened by 6 bases and J by 7 bases, with 18 bases between the two germline ends. CDR3 nucleotides: TGCAGCGTCCCAGAACCGGGGGCGCCTGGCTACACCTTC. It codes for CSVPEPGAPGYTF.

This clonotype was detected only a few times. In nucleotides, the CDR3 is TGCAGTGCTAGAGATCTGAGAACTAGCCAGTACCAAGAGACCCAGTACTTC. It codes for CSARDLRTSQYQETQYF. The rearrangement joins TRBV20-1 to TRBJ2-5, with D maybe TRBD2 (6 bases). V was pared by 0 bases and J by 0 bases, with 17 bases between. The germline V gene encodes CDR1 DFQATT and CDR2 SNEGSKA (reference sequence). This CDR3 has 17 residues.

A word on this clonotype: A read error may explain this, as a much larger clone is one base away. The rearrangement links TRBV7-9 to TRBJ1-1; tentatively, D is TRBD1 (6 bases). CDR3 length: 14 residues. Trimming left V 8 bases short and J 4 bases short, with 17 bases between. The germline CDR1 and CDR2 sequences are SEHNR and FQNEAQ (reference sequence). The CDR3 reads CASCRGPAGTEAFF. The CDR3 DNA is TGTGCCAGCTGCCGGGGGCCGGCAGGCACTGAAGCTTTCTTT. The full variable domain, with the rest looked up from reference TRBV7-9 and TRBJ1-1, is DTGVSQNPRHKITKRGQNVTFRCDPISEHNRLYWYRQTLGQGPEFLTYFQNEAQLEKSRLLSDRFSAERPKGSFSTLEIQRTEQGDSAMYLCASCRGPAGTEAFFGQGTRLTVV.

The rearrangement links TRBV7-3 to TRBJ2-7; tentative D call: TRBD1 (5 bases). The CDR3 consists of 14 residues. Germline-derived CDR1 and CDR2 are SGHTA and FQGTGA. V was clipped by 5 bases and J by 7 bases, with 18 bases between them. The CDR3, as DNA: TGTGCCAGCAGCCAAAGGGGCCCCTACAATGAGCAGTACTTC. It codes for CASSQRGPYNEQYF. Together with reference TRBV7-3 and TRBJ2-7, the CDR3 gives the full variable domain: GAGVSQTPSNKVTEKGKYVELRCDPISGHTALYWYRQSLGQGPEFLIYFQGTGAADDSGLPNDRFFAVRPEGSVSTLKIQRTERGDSAVYLCASSQRGPYNEQYFGPGTRLTVT.

This clonotype appeared once. This chain links TRBV2 with TRBJ2-2; 7 bases map to TRBD2. J was trimmed by 8 bases and V by 5 bases; bases with no gene match: 5. Per germline, CDR1 SNHLY and CDR2 FYNNEI. The CDR3 has 13 residues. The DNA of the CDR3 is TGTGCCAGCAGTTTGCGGCGGGAGGGGGAGCTGTTTTTT. Its protein product is CASSLRREGELFF.

The chain couples TRBV5-1 to TRBJ2-5; 12 bases are shared with TRBD1. The J call is in doubt because the DNA end fits TRBJ2-7 better. The germline V gene encodes CDR1 SGHRS and CDR2 YFSETQ. The length of the CDR3 is 14 residues. The CDR3 is CASSPGTGGLEQYF. For the CDR3, the DNA is TGCGCCAGCAGTCCCGGGACAGGGGGCCTCGAGCAGTACTTC.

The J gene is TRBJ2-7, the V gene TRBV14; D gene uncertain. With 6 bases removed from V and 0 bases from J, the gap between germline ends came to 12 bases. Germline loops: CDR1 SGHDN, CDR2 FVKESK. The CDR3 spans 14 residues. The CDR3 spells CASSLYQYSYEQYF. CDR3 sequence (DNA): TGTGCCAGCAGTTTATACCAGTACTCCTACGAGCAGTACTTC.

Comment on this clonotype: A junction boundary mismatches the germline segment, possibly from a read error. The chain has TRBV7-8 and TRBJ1-3; a possible D gene is TRBD1 (6 bases). This CDR3 is 17 amino acids long. Germline lookup yields CDR1 SGHVS and CDR2 FQNEAQ. The CDR3 DNA reads as TGCGCCAGCAGCCTCCAGGACAGACGGCTCTCTGGAAACACCATATATTTT. Amino acid sequence: CASSLQDRRLSGNTIYF.

In this sample, this clonotype turned up many times. V usage is TRBV29-1 and J usage is TRBJ1-1; D unresolved. Germline CDR1 SQVTM, CDR2 ANQGSEA. V lost 1 base to trimming and J lost 6 bases, with 9 bases between them. The CDR3 spans 12 residues. As DNA, the CDR3 is TGCAGCGTTGAAGGAGGCATGGCTGAAGCTTTCTTT. This encodes CSVEGGMAEAFF. Together with reference TRBV29-1 and TRBJ1-1, the CDR3 gives the full variable domain: SAVISQKPSRDICQRGTSLTIQCQVDSQVTMMFWYRQQPGQSLTLIATANQGSEATYESGFVIDKFPISRPNLTFSTLTVSNMSPEDSSIYLCSVEGGMAEAFFGQGTRLTVV.

The gene calls are TRBV20-1 and TRBJ2-7; the match to TRBD1 covers 7 bases. Germline CDR1 and CDR2: DFQATT and SNEGSKA (reference sequence). V was clipped by 3 bases and J by 3 bases; unmatched bases: 8. The length of the CDR3 is 14 residues. This chain's CDR3 is CSASGSQGIYEQYF. CDR3 coding DNA: TGCAGTGCTAGTGGGTCACAGGGGATCTACGAGCAGTACTTC.

The chain couples TRBV6-2 or TRBV6-3 to TRBJ1-1; D is unclear. The CDR3 is 13 amino acids. The V end lost 7 bases, the J end lost 2 bases, and 11 bases lay between the germline ends. Germline loops: CDR1 MNHEY, CDR2 SVGEGT. Written as DNA, the CDR3 is TGTGCCAGCACCGAGTTCCTTAACACTGAAGCTTTCTTT. Residues: CASTEFLNTEAFF.

In its sample, this clonotype was seen once. V is TRBV7-9 and J is TRBJ2-2; maybe TRBD2 (7 bases). The V end was cut by 1 base, the J end by 7 bases, with 13 bases between. Looked up from germline, CDR1 is SEHNR and CDR2 is FQNEAQ (reference sequence). CDR3 length equals 15 residues. DNA of the CDR3: TGTGCCAGCAGCTTAGACGCGGGGGCTCTCGGGGAGCTGTTTTTT. Protein: CASSLDAGALGELFF.

The chain combines TRBV10-3 with TRBJ1-2; TRBD1 matches 11 bases. Looked up from germline, CDR1 is ENHRY and CDR2 is SYGVKD. The CDR3 is 15 amino acids. Trimming removed 5 bases from V and 2 bases from J; junction bases left unmatched: 4. The CDR3 bases are TGTGCCATCAGTCGGGGACAGGGGGAAAACTATGGCTACACCTTC. Protein sequence: CAISRGQGENYGYTF.

A note on this clonotype: With a much larger clone just one base away, this may be a read error. This chain uses TRBV2 with TRBJ2-5, with D possibly matching TRBD1 (5 bases). V was cut by 8 bases and J by 2 bases, with 15 bases left in between. Germline-derived CDR1 and CDR2 are SNHLY and FYNNEI. The length of the CDR3 is 14 residues. The CDR3 coding sequence is TGTGCCAGCGGCTCTCGGACACCTCAAGAGACCCAGTACTTC. Protein sequence: CASGSRTPQETQYF.

A word on this clonotype: An end of the junction differs from the germline gene, which may be a read error. This chain links TRBV29-1 with TRBJ1-5; D call uncertain. Germline assignment: CDR1 SQVTM and CDR2 ANQGSEA. This CDR3 contains 13 residues. The CDR3 DNA follows: TGCAGCGTTGAGGTCAGCCTCAATCAGCCCCGGCATTTT. This codes for CSVEVSLNQPRHF.